This T cell receptor beta chain was observed in a study of shared clonotypes between healthy human individuals. TCRdb's copy holds only in-frame clones and misses some; the assay was immunoSEQ multiplex PCR. The sample lists about 980,000 clones; less than 85% were seen once. Input material: memory CD4+ T cells sorted from blood. Subset described: CD45RA-negative fraction. This TCR was recovered from a man aged 18-30 years in good health.

CDR3 in DNA: TGTGCCAGCAGCATTCAACAGGGGGTTCAGGAGACCCAGTACTTC. Translating it yields CASSIQQGVQETQYF. The V gene is TRBV5-6, the J gene TRBJ2-5; 8 nucleotides align to TRBD1. This CDR3 region has 15 residues. V shed 4 bases, J shed 5 bases, and the junction held 10 bases outside the gene matches. Germline assignment: CDR1 SGHDT and CDR2 YYEEEE.